The rows below give T cell receptor beta chains drawn from one sample of a study of T cell responses to AZD1222 COVID-19 vaccine. Clones were read by immunoSEQ multiplex PCR, and TCRdb kept only the in-frame ones, dropping some. The data hold 110,000 to 150,000 clones, with around 85% observed a single time. The specimen was peripheral blood, collected on day 0 of AZD1222 vaccination. Receptor source: an adult in good health. Each CDR3 is given with its conserved first and last residue. A D gene is named only where the DNA matches it firmly. Clone size appears in some rows only: once, few, many, or a class for an expanded clone.

clone_size d_call j_call v_call cdr3_aa
NA NA TRBJ1-4 TRBV29-1 CSVEFGTNEKLFF
NA TRBD2 TRBJ2-3 TRBV4-1 CASSQPMPRLAGDSTDTQYF
NA TRBD2 TRBJ2-7 TRBV16 CASSQSLLAGGIFYEQYF
NA NA TRBJ1-3 TRBV5-1 CASRGVITGNTIYF
NA NA TRBJ2-3 TRBV30 CAWSVRATDTQYF
NA NA TRBJ1-2 TRBV14 CASSQSSRVYTF
NA NA TRBJ2-5 TRBV23-1 CASSQCPTRAPIRTQYF
NA TRBD1 TRBJ2-7 TRBV24-1 CATSPRDRGREQYF
once NA TRBJ1-2 TRBV30 CAWTRQALNYGYTF
NA TRBD1 TRBJ2-1 TRBV11-2 CASSPGTGFNEQFF
NA TRBD1 TRBJ2-1 TRBV3-1/TRBV3-2 CASSQLSGTVKVEQFF
NA NA TRBJ1-1 TRBV30 CAWSVVPNTEAFF
once NA TRBJ2-5 TRBV3-1/TRBV3-2 CASRRETQYF
NA TRBD1 TRBJ1-2 TRBV15 CATSAGTGRYGYTF
NA NA TRBJ1-6 TRBV4-1 CASSQGRGTYNSPLHF
NA TRBD1 TRBJ2-5 TRBV7-6 CASSLGGVAGGMGETQYF
NA NA TRBJ2-2 TRBV29-1 CSVTKGGGRSDTGELFF
few NA TRBJ2-7 TRBV19 CASTPQGASYEQYF
NA TRBD2 TRBJ2-3 TRBV10-3 CAISDSAGATDTQYF
few NA TRBJ1-1 TRBV28 CASSILKNTEAFF
NA NA TRBJ1-1 TRBV25-1 CASSAAENFDSEAFF
NA NA TRBJ1-1 TRBV29-1 CSVVGTEAFF
NA TRBD1 TRBJ1-2 TRBV6-2/TRBV6-3 CASSSATGRHGYTF
few NA TRBJ2-1 TRBV30 CAWSSVSEQFF
NA TRBD2 TRBJ2-7 TRBV29-1 CSVGSGGAAYEQYF
NA NA TRBJ1-1 TRBV28 CASSITVNTEAFF
NA TRBD1 TRBJ2-7 TRBV15 CATSSSLGTASYEQYF
NA NA TRBJ2-3 TRBV4-1 CASSQGTATNTQYF
once TRBD1 TRBJ2-3 TRBV25-1 CASSDWRTGGTDTQYF
NA NA TRBJ1-2 TRBV5-1 CASSLGASLNYGYTF
few NA TRBJ1-1 TRBV6-5 CASRTWGDMNTEAFF
NA NA TRBJ2-5 TRBV12-3/TRBV12-4 CASSARLQETQYF
NA NA TRBJ1-2 TRBV19 CASSMWYVGFYGYTF
NA NA TRBJ1-4 TRBV12-3/TRBV12-4 CASSLGWEKLFF
NA TRBD1 TRBJ2-7 TRBV5-1 CASSWGQVPYEQYF
NA NA TRBJ1-4 TRBV4-2 CASSQDDHRAATNEKLFF
once NA TRBJ2-7 TRBV7-9 CASTLGGYEQYF
NA TRBD1 TRBJ1-2 TRBV12-3/TRBV12-4 CASSLQGVNGYTF
NA NA TRBJ2-1 TRBV9 CASSVSIAGHQGNEQFF
NA NA TRBJ2-2 TRBV7-9 CASSLGVGGSTGELFF
once TRBD2 TRBJ2-4 TRBV4-2 CASSQGPTSGSNIQYF